At least ten counts were recorded for the clone carrying this T cell receptor beta chain. V was clipped by 7 bases and J by 3 bases, with 7 bases between them. The V gene's germline CDR1 is MNHEY and CDR2 SMNVEV (reference sequence). The CDR3 totals 11 residues. The data were obtained in a study of T-cell reconstitution after alpha-beta-depleted transplantation in children. The library targeted TCRbeta and was prepared with unique molecular identifiers. TCRdb recomputed calls from the PCR reads with MiXCR, one row per CDR3 protein. The repertoire holds 90,000 to 100,000 distinct CDR3 sequences, with 9% to 15% as singletons.

The chain has TRBV27 and TRBJ2-7, with unresolved D. Here the sequenced sample was PBMCs from the stem cell graft donor, taken from the stem cell graft. The receptor was derived from a human donor who donated a stem cell graft to a child with inherited bone marrow failure. The CDR3 DNA reads TGTGCCAGCACCATGGGCTACGAGCAGTACTTC. Residues: CASTMGYEQYF.